This record concerns one T cell receptor (beta chain) sequence. Its antigen is still unknown. Base qualities are not provided; no much larger clone lies one nucleotide away. The junction shows trimming of 9 bases on V and 0 bases on J, plus 6 bases between the germline ends. The CDR3 has 12 amino acids, counting the end cysteine and phenylalanine. Only CDR3 DNA is held: 36 bases, read in frame from base 1. Based on the germline V gene, the CDR1 and CDR2 sequences are KGHDR and SFDVKD. The data were taken from a study of post-analysis software for immune sequencing data (dated by TCRdb to between 2015 and 2016). For the study in its entirety: Disease courses on record covered relapsing-remitting, secondary progressive and progressive-relapsing multiple sclerosis, though some patients had no subtype annotation. A subset of samples was prepared in parallel using single-end sample barcoding, then pooled and co-amplified after Illumina adapter ligation. The patient repertoires were compared against 11 previously published healthy control repertoires obtained from donors aged about 6 to 25 years.

Receptor libraries were prepared by PCR. TCRdb shows the sequencer as Illumina HiSeq 2500. To reduce PCR and sequencing biases, unique molecular identifiers were incorporated into the TCR beta cDNA libraries. Every 1 to 10 million input T cells yielded 500,000 or so cDNA molecules, meaning each molecule approximated one T cell. Patient libraries were prepared and sequenced with the same protocol used for the earlier healthy control dataset. Samples belonging to the same batch were prepared together, multiplexed and sequenced on a shared HiSeq lane. For the original study's pipeline: Raw barcoded reads were processed with MIGEC, discarding single-read molecular identifier groups before consensus assembly and CDR3 extraction. VDJtools was used for post-analysis of the clonotype tables, with diversity normalized by down-sampling every dataset to the smallest sample size. To correct batch-related cross-sample contamination, repertoire overlap clustering matched CDR3 amino acid sequences but not nucleotide sequences. TCRdb reanalyzed the raw reads on its own, using fastp at Q25 for trimming and MiXCR for clone calling, and kept in-frame beta chains. Every distinct CDR3 protein forms one entry, paired with its most common genes and DNA. TCRdb, rather than the study authors, made the V and J calls. Recorded for this sample are hundreds of thousands of distinct CDR3 sequences; just under 30% of them occurred a single time. The ten largest clones capture roughly 0.53% of the sample.

Beyond this particular receptor, the publication reports: The multiple sclerosis patient group was slightly younger than the control group. When samples were clustered directly using the F measure, samples prepared in the same batch co-clustered strongly, which prompted a batch-effect correction. Multiple sclerosis patients had significantly lower normalized Chao1 diversity than controls, a result that suggests substantial peripheral T-cell clonal expansion. Patients showed significantly higher frequencies than controls for about 5 TRBV segments, among them TRBV5-6, TRBV5-1 and TRBV20-1.

To demonstrate the VDJtools post-analysis software, TCR beta repertoires were profiled from the peripheral blood of over ten young patients with multiple sclerosis. The patients with multiple sclerosis were children and adolescents between roughly 6 and 16 years of age. This chain is built from TRBV24-1 and TRBJ2-3, with a tentative D gene TRBD2 over 5 matching bases. This receptor was taken from a girl aged 5-17 years with multiple sclerosis. The sequenced sample was blood. The DNA sequence is as follows: TGTGCCACCGGAGGAAGCACAGATACGCAGTATTTT. This is translated as CATGGSTDTQYF.